This TCR beta chain was captured by sequencing in a study of cytomegalovirus exposure and HLA in healthy donors. Study-wide points: Apparent HLA restriction characterized most CMV-associated TCR beta chains in a later analysis.

As for this clone: Its antigen is unknown.

It was with 60 Vbeta and 13 Jbeta primers that the PCR ran. Sequenced by immunoSEQ multiplex PCR; TCRdb stores in-frame clones only, minus some. The table has about 120,000 clones, about 80% seen once. V trimming: 3 bases; J trimming: 2 bases; junction bases outside the gene matches: 6. The germline V gene encodes CDR1 KGHSH and CDR2 LQKENI. The CDR3 runs to 15 residues. The specimen sequenced was PBMCs. The rearrangement joins TRBV18 to TRBJ1-1; 7 bases are a match to TRBD1. This clonotype was sampled from a man aged 25-45 years in good health and CMV-seropositive. CDR3 amino acids: CASSPLTGENTEAFF. The CDR3 nucleotides read TGTGCCAGCTCACCCTTAACAGGGGAAAACACTGAAGCTTTCTTT.